The 2 T cell receptor beta chains in this list originate from one sample, sequenced in a study of T cell repertoires in cytomegalovirus infection. TCRdb independently ran MiXCR on the reads; one entry per CDR3 protein. The sample has some 180,000 distinct CDR3 sequences; 9.5% are singletons. What was sequenced was PBMCs. These receptors were obtained from a human donor in good health (CMV status not recorded). Some clones in this sample may be carry-over from other donors' samples.

CDR3 region: CASSPRTASTEAFF. CDR3 DNA: TGCGCCAGCAGCCCCAGGACCGCTAGCACTGAAGCTTTCTTT. The chain employs TRBV5-1 and TRBJ1-1; D gene ambiguous. Germline-derived CDR1 and CDR2 are SGHRS and YFSETQ. Trimming pared 4 bases from V and 4 bases from J, leaving 14 bases between. The CDR3 has 14 amino acids.

This clonotype occurred many times. The V call is TRBV28, the J call TRBJ1-1; TRBD1 matches at 7 bases. The ends lost 7 bases at V and 0 bases at J; junction bases unmatched: 11. This CDR3 comprises 16 residues. Germline V gene lookup returns CDR1 MDHEN and CDR2 SYDVKM. CDR3 protein: CASTQTGHYLNTEAFF. The CDR3 DNA is TGTGCCAGCACTCAGACAGGGCACTATCTGAACACTGAAGCTTTCTTT.